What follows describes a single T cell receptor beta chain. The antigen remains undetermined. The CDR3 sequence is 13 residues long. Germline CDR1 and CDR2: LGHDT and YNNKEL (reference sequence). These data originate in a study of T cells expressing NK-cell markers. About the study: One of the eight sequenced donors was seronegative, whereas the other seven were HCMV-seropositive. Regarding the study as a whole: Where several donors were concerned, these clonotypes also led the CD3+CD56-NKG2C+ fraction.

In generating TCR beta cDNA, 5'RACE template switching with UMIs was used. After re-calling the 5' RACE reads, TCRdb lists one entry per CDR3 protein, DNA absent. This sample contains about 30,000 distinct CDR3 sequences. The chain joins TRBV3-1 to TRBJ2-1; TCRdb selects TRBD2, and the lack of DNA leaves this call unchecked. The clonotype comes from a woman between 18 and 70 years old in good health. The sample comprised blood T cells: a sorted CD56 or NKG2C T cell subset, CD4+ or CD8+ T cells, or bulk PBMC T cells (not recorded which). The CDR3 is CASSWGLANEQFF.